A selection of T cell receptor beta chains follows, all from one sample in a study of identical twins. One entry per CDR3 protein, called by TCRdb with MiXCR from the 5' RACE reads. The sample shows some 500,000 distinct CDR3 sequences, roughly an eighth of them seen only once. In addition, the sample was reused for a study of yellow fever vaccine responses in identical twins.

The material sequenced was CD4+ T cells sorted from blood. These receptors came from a woman aged 18 to 35 in good health. Each CDR3 is given with its conserved first and last residue. D genes are given only for firm matches. Not all rows give a size; the values are once, few, many and, for expanded clones, a class.

d_gene	j_gene	v_gene	abundance	CDR3aa	CDR3nt
.	TRBJ1-3	TRBV25-1	few	CASKGQLGNTIYF	TGTGCCAGCAAAGGACAGTTGGGAAACACCATATATTTT
.	TRBJ2-7	TRBV5-1	few	CASSLEAPPYEQYF	TGCGCCAGCAGCTTGGAGGCCCCACCCTACGAGCAGTACTTC
.	TRBJ1-1	TRBV11-1	.	CASSLRGRGPEAFF	TGTGCCAGCAGCTTGCGGGGGCGGGGCCCTGAAGCTTTCTTT
.	TRBJ2-3	TRBV9	few	CASSSRGPITDTQYF	TGTGCCAGCAGCTCGCGGGGCCCCATCACAGATACGCAGTATTTT
TRBD2	TRBJ2-1	TRBV5-1	few	CASSLGGGISKTNEQFF	TGCGCCAGCAGCTTAGGCGGGGGAATATCTAAAACCAATGAGCAGTTCTTC
.	TRBJ2-3	TRBV2	few	CASRMVRADTQYF	TGTGCCAGCAGGATGGTACGGGCAGATACGCAGTATTTT
TRBD2	TRBJ2-7	TRBV4-1	.	CASSHLTSGRLVQYF	TGCGCCAGCAGCCACCTAACTAGCGGGAGGTTGGTGCAGTACTTC
.	TRBJ1-1	TRBV6-1	many	CASSISLRNTEAFF	TGTGCCAGCAGTATCTCCCTTCGGAACACTGAAGCTTTCTTT
TRBD2	TRBJ2-1	TRBV7-3	.	CASSPAGGGGNEQFF	TGTGCCAGCAGCCCCGCGGGAGGGGGGGGCAATGAGCAGTTCTTC
TRBD2	TRBJ2-1	TRBV5-1	.	CASSLKGSGRLTYNEQFF	TGCGCCAGCAGCTTGAAGGGTAGCGGGCGACTCACCTACAATGAGCAGTTCTTC
TRBD1	TRBJ2-5	TRBV10-3	few	CAIRGQGNFSQETQYF	TGTGCCATCAGGGGACAGGGGAACTTTTCCCAAGAGACCCAGTACTTC
.	TRBJ2-3	TRBV9	few	CASSVAGSADTQYF	TGTGCCAGCAGCGTAGCTGGCTCAGCAGATACGCAGTATTTT
.	TRBJ1-1	TRBV9	few	CASSGHPRGAEAFF	TGTGCCAGCAGCGGCCACCCCAGGGGTGCTGAAGCTTTCTTT
.	TRBJ1-2	TRBV4-1	.	CASSRDGQRNYGYTF	TGCGCCAGCAGCCGGGACGGACAGAGAAACTATGGCTACACCTTC
.	TRBJ2-5	TRBV15	few	CATSRDTKGAGETQYF	TGTGCCACCAGCAGAGATACGAAGGGGGCGGGGGAGACCCAGTACTTC
.	TRBJ2-5	TRBV4-3	.	CASSHVAGGANRQETQYF	TGCGCCAGCAGCCACGTCGCAGGAGGAGCGAACCGCCAAGAGACCCAGTACTTC
.	TRBJ2-5	TRBV28	few	CASKDAPRETQYF	TGTGCCAGCAAAGACGCCCCCCGAGAGACCCAGTACTTC
TRBD2	TRBJ2-7	TRBV7-2	few	CASSLVAGGREQYF	TGTGCCAGCAGCTTAGTAGCGGGGGGTCGAGAGCAGTACTTC
.	TRBJ2-3	TRBV2	.	CASSEVTPDTQYF	TGTGCCAGCAGTGAGGTCACCCCGGATACGCAGTATTTT
.	TRBJ1-6	TRBV19	once	CATGDRPYNSPLHF	TGTGCCACCGGAGACAGGCCCTATAATTCACCCCTCCACTTT
.	TRBJ2-5	TRBV7-9	.	CASSLLGLQETQYF	TGTGCCAGCAGCTTACTGGGACTTCAAGAGACCCAGTACTTC
TRBD1	TRBJ1-4	TRBV10-3	many	CAISADRANEKLFF	TGTGCCATCAGTGCGGACAGGGCTAATGAAAAACTGTTTTTT
.	TRBJ2-5	TRBV10-3	.	CAISERGTRTGETQYF	TGTGCCATCAGTGAGCGGGGGACGAGGACTGGGGAGACCCAGTACTTC
TRBD2	TRBJ2-3	TRBV12-3/TRBV12-4	few	CASSLVLGGGPGDTQYF	TGTGCCAGCAGTTTAGTCCTGGGGGGAGGGCCAGGAGATACGCAGTATTTT
.	TRBJ2-7	TRBV3-1	.	CASSPAPPRSYEQYF	TGTGCCAGCAGCCCAGCTCCTCCCCGGTCCTACGAGCAGTACTTC
.	TRBJ2-1	TRBV5-1	many	CASSSQNNEQFF	TGCGCCAGCAGTTCACAGAACAATGAGCAGTTCTTC
.	TRBJ2-2	TRBV7-9	few	CASSLLRKNTGELFF	TGTGCCAGCAGCTTATTGCGGAAGAACACCGGGGAGCTGTTTTTT
TRBD1	TRBJ2-3	TRBV12-3/TRBV12-4	few	CASSPSGTGGDTQYF	TGTGCCAGCAGTCCCTCCGGGACAGGGGGGGATACGCAGTATTTT
TRBD1	TRBJ1-5	TRBV3-1	many	CASSLGQTQHF	TGTGCCAGCAGTCTGGGACAGACCCAGCATTTT
TRBD2	TRBJ2-3	TRBV28	few	CASSLHPGAGAADTQYF	TGTGCCAGCAGTTTACATCCGGGAGCGGGGGCGGCAGATACGCAGTATTTT
.	TRBJ2-7	TRBV6-2/TRBV6-3	.	CASSYARGATYEQYF	TGTGCCAGCAGTTACGCCCGCGGGGCGACCTACGAGCAGTACTTC